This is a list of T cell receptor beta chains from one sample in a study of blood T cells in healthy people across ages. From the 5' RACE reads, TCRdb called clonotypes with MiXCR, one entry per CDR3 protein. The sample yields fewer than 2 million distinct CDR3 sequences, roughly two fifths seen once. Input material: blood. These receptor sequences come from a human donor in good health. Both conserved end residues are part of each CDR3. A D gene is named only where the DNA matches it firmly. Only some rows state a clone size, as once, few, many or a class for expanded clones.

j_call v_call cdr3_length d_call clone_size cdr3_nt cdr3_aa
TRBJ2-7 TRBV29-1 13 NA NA TGCAGCGTTGGGGGCAGGAACTCATACGAGCAGTACTTC CSVGGRNSYEQYF
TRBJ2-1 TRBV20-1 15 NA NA TGCAGTGCTAGAGATCCGGGGGAAGATTACAATGAGCAGTTCTTC CSARDPGEDYNEQFF
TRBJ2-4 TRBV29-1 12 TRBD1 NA TGCAGCGTTGACCAGACAGGGCAGGAGCAGTACTTC CSVDQTGQEQYF
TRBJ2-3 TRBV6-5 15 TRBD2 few TGTGCCAGCAGTTATAGCGGGGCTAGCACAGATACGCAGTATTTT CASSYSGASTDTQYF
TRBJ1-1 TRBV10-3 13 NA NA TGTGCCATCAAGGGTGAGGTTTGGGACGAGGCTTTCTTT CAIKGEVWDEAFF
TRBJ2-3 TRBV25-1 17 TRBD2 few TGTGCCAGCAGCCGTCCGGGACTAGCGTTTCCCACAGATACGCAGTATTTT CASSRPGLAFPTDTQYF
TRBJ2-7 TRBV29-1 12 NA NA TGCAGCGTCGAGGGCGAGGGGATCGAGCAGTACTTC CSVEGEGIEQYF
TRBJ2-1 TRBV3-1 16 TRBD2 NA TGTGCCAGCAGCCAAGACTACGGGAGGGCCGGGGATGAGCAGTTCTTC CASSQDYGRAGDEQFF
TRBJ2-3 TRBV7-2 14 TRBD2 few TGTGCCAGCAGCCCCGGACTAGTTCGCGATACGCAGTATTTT CASSPGLVRDTQYF
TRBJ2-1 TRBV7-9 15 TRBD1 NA TGTGCCAGCAGCCGGGACAGGGTCTCCTACAATGAGCAGTTCTTC CASSRDRVSYNEQFF
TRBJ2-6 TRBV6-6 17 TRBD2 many TGTGCAGTCGGGGGAGGGGTCGATTTCTCTGGGGCCAACGTCCTGACTTTC CAVGGGVDFSGANVLTF